This passage covers 20 T cell receptor beta chains from one sample sequenced in a study of T cells expressing NK-cell markers. TCRdb re-called the 5' RACE reads; every CDR3 protein appears as one record, without DNA. The specimen's table records under 200,000 distinct CDR3 sequences. Material for sequencing was blood T cells: a sorted CD56 or NKG2C T cell subset, CD4+ or CD8+ T cells, or bulk PBMC T cells (not recorded which). The receptors were sampled from a woman aged 18-70 years in good health.

This chain uses TRBV18 with TRBJ2-7. Germline values: CDR1 KGHSH, CDR2 LQKENI. The CDR3 consists of 15 residues. The CDR3 spells CASSPLSGTPSEQYF.

The CDR3 sequence: CASSRTVGQLGETQYF. The chain combines TRBV4-1 with TRBJ2-5; TCRdb names TRBD1, which stays unverified in the absence of DNA. The CDR3 runs 16 residues. Germline V gives CDR1 MGHRA, CDR2 YSYEKL.

The chain uses TRBV5-1 and TRBJ1-2; TCRdb's D gene call, TRBD1, goes unchecked for lack of DNA. The CDR3 is 16 amino acids. Germline V CDR1 and CDR2: SGHRS, YFSETQ. The chain's CDR3 is CASSLESSGQGYGYTF.

V usage is TRBV11-2 and J usage is TRBJ1-2; TCRdb outputs TRBD1, but without DNA this stays unchecked. Germline loops: CDR1 SGHAT, CDR2 FQNNGV. There are 16 residues in the CDR3. The CDR3 sequence: CASSETGGFLDYGYTF.

The chain combines TRBV29-1 with TRBJ2-7; TCRdb designates TRBD1, a call that cannot be tested without DNA. The CDR3 runs to 12 residues. Germline V gene sequence: CDR1 SQVTM, CDR2 ANQGSEA. This chain's CDR3 is CSVRTGGVEQYF.

The chain has TRBV20-1 and TRBJ1-6. CDR1 is DFQATT, CDR2 SNEGSKA, per germline (reference sequence). This CDR3 spans 15 amino acids. CDR3 protein: CSARGGQTYNSPLHF.

This sequence joins TRBV5-1 and TRBJ2-7. The CDR3 spans 14 residues. Germline V gene lookup returns CDR1 SGHRS and CDR2 YFSETQ. The CDR3 sequence: CASSIDTSSYEQYF.

The chain couples TRBV14 to TRBJ1-2; TCRdb designates TRBD1, a call that cannot be tested without DNA. Germline CDR1 and CDR2: SGHDN and FVKESK. This CDR3 is 14 amino acids long. CDR3 region: CASSQEARGGGYTF.

The CDR3 reads CAISGLQGANTEAFF. This chain uses TRBV10-3 with TRBJ1-1; TCRdb names TRBD1, which stays unverified in the absence of DNA. The CDR3 runs to 15 residues. CDR1 ENHRY and CDR2 SYGVKD come from the germline V gene.

The gene calls are TRBV28 and TRBJ2-7; TCRdb proposes TRBD1, but this gene call is untestable without DNA. CDR3 size: 17 residues. Germline loops: CDR1 MDHEN, CDR2 SYDVKM. CDR3 sequence: CASSPLTGFQITYEQYF.

The chain couples TRBV18 to TRBJ1-4; TCRdb's D call of TRBD1 is untestable without DNA. This CDR3 has 16 amino acids. Per the germline V gene, CDR1 is KGHSH and CDR2 is LQKENI. CDR3 protein: CASSPPRIDRVEKLFF.

This chain joins TRBV7-9 and TRBJ1-3. Germline V gene sequence: CDR1 SEHNR, CDR2 FQNEAQ (reference sequence). The length of the CDR3 is 15 residues. CDR3 sequence: CASSQGRSSGNTIYF.

This sequence joins TRBV12-3 or TRBV12-4 and TRBJ2-2; TCRdb gives TRBD1 as the D gene, but with no DNA this cannot be confirmed. The CDR3 totals 14 residues. CDR3 in amino acids: CASRDRVNTGELFF.

V gene TRBV6-1 combines with J gene TRBJ1-2. Germline CDR1 and CDR2: MNHNS and SASEGT. The CDR3 sequence is 14 residues long. CDR3 loop: CASSLRASGYGYTF.

V and J are TRBV7-2 and TRBJ2-2; the TCRdb call, TRBD2, lacks DNA for checking. Germline lookup yields CDR1 SGHTA and CDR2 FQGNSA. The length of the CDR3 is 15 residues. CDR3 residues: CASSLGGTRVGELFF.

The CDR3 here is CASSPVRWRGLNNEQFF. This chain links TRBV5-6 with TRBJ2-1; TCRdb picks TRBD1, but there is no DNA to check that call. Germline V gives CDR1 SGHDT, CDR2 YYEEEE. CDR3 length: 17 residues.

The V gene is TRBV20-1, the J gene TRBJ2-6; the TCRdb call, TRBD1, lacks DNA for checking. Germline V gene data show CDR1 as DFQATT and CDR2 as SNEGSKA (reference sequence). The CDR3 totals 16 residues. The CDR3 loop is CSAGDRAFSGANVLTF.

J is TRBJ2-4 and V is TRBV28; TCRdb's assignment of TRBD1 cannot be checked, as there is no DNA. The V gene's germline CDR1 is MDHEN and CDR2 SYDVKM. The CDR3 extends over 15 amino acids. CDR3 residues: CASSPGLAKGNIQYF.

The chain recombines TRBV20-1 with TRBJ2-1; checking the TCRdb D call of TRBD1 is not possible without DNA. CDR1 is DFQATT and CDR2 is SNEGSKA in the germline V gene (reference sequence). The CDR3 sequence is 12 residues long. The CDR3 loop reads CSAIPGYNEQFF.

The chain combines TRBV9 with TRBJ2-5; TCRdb gives TRBD1 as the D gene, but with no DNA this cannot be confirmed. CDR3 length equals 15 residues. CDR1 is SGDLS, CDR2 YYNGEE, per germline. The CDR3 protein is CASSVGPGGQETQYF.